This T cell receptor beta chain comes out of a study of radiotherapy plus CTLA-4 blockade in lung cancer. At the level of the study: Objective responses arose in about 18% of patients, and approximately 31% experienced disease control. Study findings and constraints: Some TCR clones had been derived from tumors. These clones expanded in peripheral blood after radiotherapy plus ipilimumab.

Turning to this clone: The antigen remains undetermined.

This CDR3 is 14 amino acids long. Trimming took 0 bases from V and 9 from J, leaving 12 bases between them. Germline CDR1 reads MNHEY; CDR2 reads SMNVEV (reference sequence). Patients in the study, people with chemo-refractory metastatic non-small-cell lung cancer, received focal radiation plus ipilimumab CTLA-4 blockade. Sequencing used immunoSEQ multiplex PCR; TCRdb keeps in-frame clones, though not all of them. The sample has approximately 40,000 clones, 65% to 90% seen once. This clonotype was obtained from a human donor with non-small cell lung cancer whose response to radiotherapy plus ipilimumab could not be evaluated. Sequences were derived from peripheral blood, sampled from a patient treated with radiotherapy plus ipilimumab. The chain carries TRBV27 and TRBJ2-1, with TRBD2 as a possible D gene (5 bases). In DNA form, the CDR3 reads TGTGCCAGCAGTTTATCTGGGCTAGCCTTTGAGCAGTTCTTC. Translated, it gives CASSLSGLAFEQFF.